This TCR beta chain was found in a study of regulatory and conventional T cells in RAG deficiency. Findings and limits, study-wide: Patient subsets had shorter CDR3s; Omenn Treg-Tconv overlap exceeded 75%.

The assay was immunoSEQ multiplex PCR, and TCRdb's table has in-frame clones only and misses some. The profile shows roughly 11,000 clones, roughly 95% of them singletons. Blood CD4+ CD25-high CD127-low regulatory T cells supplied the genomic DNA template. In the case of this clone: Its cognate antigen is unknown.

The sample was also linked to a second study, of regulatory T cells. Per that study: The primer mix had 52 TRBV and 13 TRBJ primers. Skewed V and J usage and few unique V-J pairs marked patient repertoires, most in Tregs.

The source of this sequence is a human donor in good health. The material sequenced was CD127- CD25+ CD4+ Tregs sorted from blood.

The CDR3 DNA sequence: TGTGCCAGCAGCCTCACACGCGGGCTCTGGTACGAGCAGTACTTC. The encoded protein is CASSLTRGLWYEQYF. The rearrangement uses TRBV11-2 and TRBJ2-7; TRBD2 is a possible D gene (5 bases). CDR1 is SGHAT and CDR2 is FQNNGV in the germline V gene. V lost 5 bases, J lost 4 bases, and 18 bases lay in between. This CDR3 is built from 15 residues.